This record covers a single T cell receptor beta chain. This clone was detected only a few times. Its recognized antigen is unknown. No base quality values were provided; no much bigger clone lies one nucleotide off. Counted from cysteine to phenylalanine, this CDR3 has 14 amino acids. The kept DNA is CDR3 alone, 42 bases in frame from the first base. CDR1 and CDR2 are read off the germline V gene (reference sequence) as LNHDA and SQIVND. V gives up 3 bases and J gives up 2 bases, and the segment between their germline ends measures 8 bases. This entry is derived from a study of blood T cell repertoires in COVID-19 (TCRdb year 2020). With regard to the full study: The collaborator samples originated in the United States, Italy and Spain and spanned the acute and convalescent phases of COVID-19. Sample metadata almost always included a de-identified subject ID, COVID-19 status, age in years and sex. The dataset comprised deeply sampled blood TCRbeta repertoires from subjects exposed to, actively infected with, or recovered from COVID-19. Where available, HLA class I and class II types were obtained from metadata supplied by the sample provider rather than from assay-based typing. The repertoires were made available in a free public database intended to serve as a resource for research on the immune response to SARS-CoV-2. The prospective study material was composed of cDNA or gDNA derived from T cells, B-cell-depleted T cells, or PBMCs. The samples were drawn from the first 160 participants of the ongoing ImmuneRACE study and from 950 to 1,500 subjects provided by 6 global collaborators. The study at large found these results: How much clinical and demographic metadata was included differed by source and by participant, and the metadata was provided uncurated.

TCRbeta CDR3 regions were amplified from genomic DNA using the immunoSEQ Assay, a bias-controlled multiplex PCR. The source study handled its data this way. The number of nucleated cells in each sample was estimated by amplification of reference gene primers within the assay. To quantify the absolute abundance of each unique TCRbeta CDR3 rearrangement, sequence reads were collapsed and filtered. For each sample, productive Simpson clonality was calculated as the square root of Simpson's diversity index across productive rearrangements. The table comes from immuneACCESS by way of TCRdb, which keeps in-frame sequences with V and J called. Part of the clones is missing from these tables; in studies checked, under half for an unresolved V gene and the rest for unknown reasons. V and J calls and clone size are given by that table; D and trimming were obtained from the DNA. Present in this sample are under 500,000 clones, 87% of which were seen just once. Under 2% of the sample is in the top ten clones.

Participants in the prospective study were aged 18 to 89 years, lived in under 30 United States geographic areas, and enrolled through a virtual design. To assign participants to cohorts, the prospective study relied on clinical history that participants themselves reported in a screening survey and a study questionnaire. In the prospective study, whole blood, serum and a nasopharyngeal or oropharyngeal swab were collected from each participant by mobile phlebotomists. Participants in the prospective study had the option to provide additional blood draws and questionnaires over an approximately 2-month period. Blood samples from the prospective study were shipped frozen or at room temperature prior to DNA extraction.

The chain is encoded by TRBV19 joined to TRBJ1-3, with TRBD1 tentatively as D gene (5 bases match). The sequence came from a woman under 30 with acute COVID-19. The sample comprised PBMCs or T cells enriched from blood (not recorded which). The CDR3 region has the sequence CASSIPGPGNTIYF. The nucleotides read TGTGCCAGTAGTATCCCAGGGCCTGGAAACACCATATATTTT.